The present T cell receptor beta chain was sequenced within a study of CD8+CD57+ T cells in acquired aplastic anemia. This clonotype was found once. The junction departs from the called germline gene at one end, perhaps through a read error. Per germline, CDR1 LNHDA and CDR2 SQIVND (reference sequence). CDR3 size: 14 residues. By flow cytometry, patients selected for sequencing had shown an expansion of CD8+CD57+ cells. The use of genomic DNA as template underpinned the TCR beta VDJ and CDR3 profiling. TCRdb reanalysed the reads using MiXCR and keeps one entry per CDR3 protein. Of 300,000 or so distinct CDR3 sequences in the sample, 56% were seen once.

J is TRBJ2-5 and V is TRBV19; 7 bases map to TRBD1. Sequenced material: sorted CD4+, CD8+, or CD8+CD57+ T cells (not recorded which) from PBMCs. This sequence originates from a human donor with aplastic anemia. The CDR3 coding sequence is TGTGCCAGTAGTAACGGGGACAGCCAAAAGACCCAGTACTTC. The encoded protein is CASSNGDSQKTQYF.